The subject of this entry is one TCR beta chain. Its antigen is unknown. The donors (healthy individuals) were bone marrow donors. This sample was taken from a study of cytomegalovirus exposure and HLA in healthy donors. On the study more broadly: A prior analysis found about 120 million unique TCR beta sequences from around 190 million T cells.

Germline V gene sequence: CDR1 SGHTA, CDR2 FQGTGA. This CDR3 spans 14 amino acids. V gave up 2 bases and J gave up 7 bases, with 14 bases separating them. The PCR used 60 Vbeta and 13 Jbeta primers. Some clones are missing from TCRdb's copy, which holds only in-frame ones; the method was immunoSEQ multiplex PCR. The data contain 150,000 to 200,000 clones, roughly 73% of them singletons. Study-wide results and limits: As was reported, the classifier diagnosed cytomegalovirus status with high specificity and sensitivity.

This receptor was taken from a male donor in good health and CMV-seronegative. The specimen sequenced was PBMCs. This chain links TRBV7-3 with TRBJ1-1; tentative D call: TRBD1 (5 bases). CDR3 coding DNA: TGTGCCAGCAGCTTACAGGGCGCGAGTGGTGAAGCTTTCTTT. Protein: CASSLQGASGEAFF.